One and the same sample provided the 5 T cell receptor beta chains below, sequenced in a study of blood T cell repertoires in COVID-19. The assay was immunoSEQ multiplex PCR, and TCRdb's table has in-frame clones only and misses some. The sample includes around 100,000 clones, roughly 86% of them seen just once. Material for sequencing was peripheral blood. The receptors come from a middle-aged man with acute or convalescent COVID-19.

The chain combines TRBV5-5 with TRBJ1-5; a weak D match, TRBD1 (6 bases). The V gene lost 3 bases and the J gene lost 5 bases, with 9 bases spanning the gap. Germline lookup yields CDR1 SGHKS and CDR2 YYEKEE (reference sequence). The length of the CDR3 is 13 residues. The CDR3 loop reads CASSSDRDQPQHF. The CDR3 bases are TGTGCCAGCAGCTCGGACAGAGATCAGCCCCAGCATTTT.

V gene TRBV19 combines with J gene TRBJ1-4; TRBD1 agrees at 7 bases. The CDR3 contains 14 residues. Germline CDR1 is LNHDA and CDR2 is SQIVND (reference sequence). J gave up 4 bases and V 6 bases, and 5 bases lay outside the gene matches. This CDR3 is CASSWTGSNEKLFF. The CDR3 DNA is TGTGCCAGTAGCTGGACAGGAAGTAATGAAAAACTGTTTTTT.

This sequence joins TRBV9 and TRBJ1-2; D unresolved. The germline CDR1 and CDR2 sequences are SGDLS and YYNGEE. The CDR3 has 15 residues. V lost 4 bases to trimming and J lost 8 bases, with 21 bases between them. The CDR3 sequence: CASSRSVSGAEGYTF. In nucleotides, the CDR3 is TGTGCCAGCAGCCGCTCCGTAAGCGGCGCGGAGGGCTACACCTTC.

This clone occurred a few times. The rearrangement uses TRBV9 and TRBJ1-2; 8 positions agree with TRBD1. The ends lost 3 bases at V and 1 base at J; junction bases unmatched: 5. CDR1 is SGDLS, CDR2 YYNGEE, per germline. This CDR3 is 15 amino acids long. CDR3 in amino acids: CASSGGTGDNYGYTF. As DNA, the CDR3 is TGTGCCAGCAGCGGCGGGACAGGCGATAACTATGGCTACACCTTC.

The chain links TRBV4-1 to TRBJ1-6; 10 positions agree with TRBD1. Germline CDR1 is MGHRA and CDR2 is YSYEKL. Trimming at V came to 0 bases and at J to 7 bases, leaving 6 bases not matched to a gene. This CDR3 contains 17 residues. CDR3 protein: CASSQDPGQGTNSPLHF. CDR3 sequence (DNA): TGCGCCAGCAGCCAAGACCCGGGACAGGGGACGAATTCACCCCTCCACTTT.